The 2 T cell receptor beta chains reported below all come from one sample, sequenced in a study of T cell responses to AZD1222 COVID-19 vaccine. The method was immunoSEQ multiplex PCR; TCRdb's version includes in-frame clones alone and lacks a portion of them. There are over 85,000 clones in the sample; 81% occur only once, and roughly 5% lies in the top ten. The source material was peripheral blood, sampled on day 0 of AZD1222 vaccination. Receptor source: an adult in good health.

Turning to this clone: The DNA is left out, because the CDR3 cannot be placed on it with certainty; the CDR3 is given as TCRdb lists it. The V and J genes are TRBV7-5 and TRBJ1-6; the D call of TRBD1 is as the table states it, not checked on the DNA. TRBV7-5 is recorded as a pseudogene. The CDR3 region is 20 residues in length, termini included. The CDR3 sequence is CVRSLVGQGAMSSYNSPLHF.

The chain employs TRBV19 and TRBJ2-7; TRBD1 is a possible D gene (6 bases). CDR3 size: 13 residues. The V gene's germline CDR1 is LNHDA and CDR2 SQIVND (reference sequence). Trimming took off 5 bases at V and 10 bases at J, with 18 bases between the two ends. The CDR3 region has the DNA TGTGCCAGTAGTCCCAGGGGATCCATCGCACAGTACTTC. As protein: CASSPRGSIAQYF.